The 8 T cell receptor beta chains reported below all come from one sample, sequenced in a study of graft-versus-host responses after intestinal transplantation. Libraries were prepared by immunoSEQ multiplex PCR; TCRdb keeps only in-frame clonotypes and omits some of them. The sample consists of roughly 38,000 clones, 85% to 95% of them appearing once. The antigens of these receptors remain unknown. Source: unstimulated CD8+ T cells sorted from spleen or lymph node cells, taken before transplant. Receptors originate from a human donor who was the organ donor for an intestinal transplant.

V usage is TRBV9 and J usage is TRBJ2-1; 8 bases are shared with TRBD2. The CDR3 spans 16 residues. Trimming removed 0 bases from V and 2 bases from J; junction bases left unmatched: 4. Germline V gene lookup returns CDR1 SGDLS and CDR2 YYNGEE. The chain's CDR3 is CASSVDPGGPYNEQFF. DNA of the CDR3: TGTGCCAGCAGCGTAGATCCGGGAGGGCCCTACAATGAGCAGTTCTTC.

V is TRBV27 and J is TRBJ2-3; perhaps TRBD1 as D (5 bases). The CDR3 consists of 13 residues. V dropped 5 bases and J dropped 3 bases, with 9 bases sitting between them. Germline CDR1 MNHEY, CDR2 SMNVEV (reference sequence). The CDR3 here is CASSPRVTDTQYF. CDR3 DNA sequence: TGTGCCAGCAGTCCCAGGGTTACAGATACGCAGTATTTT.

The rearrangement uses TRBV19 and TRBJ2-5; tentatively, D is TRBD1 or TRBD2 (5 bases each). This CDR3 comprises 15 residues. Germline CDR1 LNHDA, CDR2 SQIVND (reference sequence). V shed 3 bases and J shed 2 bases, with 13 bases lying between them. For the CDR3, the DNA is TGTGCCAGTAGTATGGGGGTCGGGATTCAAGAGACCCAGTACTTC. Protein sequence: CASSMGVGIQETQYF.

The rearrangement uses TRBV11-2 and TRBJ2-7; D not certain. The CDR3 loop spans 15 amino acids. The V gene's germline CDR1 is SGHAT and CDR2 FQNNGV. Trimming pared 1 base from V and 3 bases from J, leaving 13 bases between. The CDR3 loop is CASSLGPSRVYEQYF. CDR3 bases: TGTGCCAGCAGCTTAGGCCCTTCCCGGGTCTACGAGCAGTACTTC.

This sequence joins TRBV5-4 and TRBJ1-2, with D uncertain. CDR1 is SGHNT, CDR2 YYREEE, per germline (reference sequence). CDR3 size: 16 residues. With 7 bases removed from V and 4 bases from J, the gap between germline ends came to 23 bases. The CDR3 protein is CASQWRNPRKTYGYTF. The CDR3 DNA reads as TGTGCCAGCCAATGGCGTAATCCACGAAAGACCTATGGCTACACCTTC.

The chain joins TRBV5-8 to TRBJ2-5, with TRBD1 matching 10 bases. Germline V gene lookup returns CDR1 SGHTS and CDR2 YDEGEE. The CDR3 consists of 16 residues. With 0 bases clipped from V and 3 bases from J, the junction kept 5 bases outside the gene matches. CDR3: CASSLAGTGAKETQYF. For the CDR3, the DNA is TGTGCCAGCAGCTTGGCGGGGACAGGGGCTAAAGAGACCCAGTACTTC.

The chain uses TRBV6-5 and TRBJ2-1; D is unclear. The V gene lost 5 bases and the J gene lost 7 bases, with 15 bases spanning the gap. Per germline, CDR1 MNHEY and CDR2 SVGAGI. This CDR3 region has 14 residues. The CDR3 DNA follows: TGTGCCAGCAGTGAATCCGGCCCTGATAATGAGCAGTTCTTC. It encodes CASSESGPDNEQFF.

The V call is TRBV6-5, the J call TRBJ2-1, with TRBD2 matching over 14 bases. In germline, CDR1 is MNHEY, CDR2 SVGAGI. The V segment lost 4 bases and the J segment 9 bases; nucleotides outside the gene matches: 5. The CDR3 has 15 amino acids. The CDR3 DNA is TGTGCCAGCAGTTGGGGACTAGCGGGAGTTATTGAGCAGTTCTTC. It translates to CASSWGLAGVIEQFF.